The sequence of this T cell receptor (beta chain) was determined in a study of OX40 agonist ivuxolimab in advanced cancers. About the study: Ivuxolimab is an agonistic anti-OX40 (CD134) antibody, and patients were treated with it.

The CDR3 runs 17 residues. Germline CDR1 MGHRA, CDR2 YSYEKL. V shed 1 base and J shed 1 base, with 15 bases lying between them. This table comes from immunoSEQ multiplex PCR, and its TCRdb copy is limited to in-frame clones, with some not included. The sample contains tens of thousands of clones, around 90% of which appear only once. Comments on this clone: The antigen remains unidentified.

General study results and limits: Expanded peripheral T-cell antigen specificity went undetermined. Compared with others, partial responders at 0.1-3.0 mg/kg displayed clonal expansion among the lowest.

Sequences were derived from CD4+ or CD8+ T cells sorted from blood, sampled in a trial of the OX40 agonist ivuxolimab. The chain links TRBV4-1 to TRBJ2-3, with D maybe TRBD2 (5 bases). This TCR derives from an adult with an advanced solid tumor such as melanoma, head and neck, liver or kidney cancer. CDR3 sequence: CASSQVGAGTGTDTQYF. CDR3 nucleotides: TGCGCCAGCAGCCAAGTAGGTGCGGGTACGGGCACAGATACGCAGTATTTT.